Following are 17 T cell receptor beta chains from one sample sequenced in a study of T cell repertoires in cytomegalovirus infection. No antigens are known for them. A single record per CDR3 protein comes from TCRdb applying MiXCR to the reads. In the table there are 900,000 to 950,000 distinct CDR3 sequences, around 29% of which are singletons. The specimen comprised cultured CD8+ T cells from PBMCs, sampled from culture after CMV antigen stimulation. The receptor set was obtained from a human donor in good health (CMV status not recorded). Some clones in this sample may be carry-over from other donors' samples.

The chain combines TRBV28 with TRBJ1-5; possible D gene TRBD1, 5 bases. The CDR3 has 16 residues. V lost 5 bases and J 5 bases, leaving 19 bases between the germline ends. Per the germline V gene, CDR1 is MDHEN and CDR2 is SYDVKM. DNA for the CDR3: TGTGCCAGCAGTAAAGCCAGGGATCCCGGGGATCAGCCCCAGCATTTT. It encodes CASSKARDPGDQPQHF.

This clonotype was counted at least ten times. V and J are TRBV7-8 and TRBJ1-3; the D is unclear. V was clipped by 1 base and J by 4 bases, with 5 bases between them. This CDR3 has 13 amino acids. Germline CDR1 reads SGHVS; CDR2 reads FQNEAQ. CDR3 sequence reads: CASSLGRGNTIYF. For the CDR3, the DNA is TGTGCCAGCAGCTTAGGCAGGGGAAACACCATATATTTT. Based on the CDR3 plus reference TRBV7-8 and TRBJ1-3, the full variable domain is GAGVSQSPRYKVAKRGQDVALRCDPISGHVSLFWYQQALGQGPEFLTYFQNEAQLDKSGLPSDRFFAERPEGSVSTLKIQRTQQEDSAVYLCASSLGRGNTIYFGEGSWLTVV.

The rearrangement joins TRBV15 to TRBJ2-1, with 9 bases lining up with TRBD2. V shed 4 bases, J shed 9 bases, and the junction held 10 bases outside the gene matches. Germline CDR1 and CDR2: LNHNV and YYDKDF (reference sequence). The CDR3 is made up of 15 amino acids. As DNA, the CDR3 is TGTGCCACCAGCATACGGCGGGGGGGCCGAGGTGAGCAGTTCTTC. This sequence encodes CATSIRRGGRGEQFF.

V gene TRBV4-1 combines with J gene TRBJ1-2; D unclear. The ends were cut back, 0 bases at V and 0 bases at J, with 8 bases in the middle. In germline, CDR1 is MGHRA, CDR2 YSYEKL. The CDR3 is 15 amino acids. CDR3 DNA sequence: TGCGCCAGCAGCCAAGAGAAGGCATCTAACTATGGCTACACCTTC. Protein sequence: CASSQEKASNYGYTF.

There are a few counts of this clonotype. V and J are TRBV15 and TRBJ2-7; D remains unclear. From germline, CDR1 is LNHNV and CDR2 YYDKDF (reference sequence). Trimming removed 4 bases from V and 6 bases from J, with 16 bases in between. This CDR3 has 14 residues. The CDR3 loop is CATSNPFGNPEQYV. The CDR3 nucleotides read TGTGCCACCAGCAACCCGTTTGGGAACCCCGAGCAGTACGTC.

The chain uses TRBV20-1 and TRBJ2-1, with D hard to call. Germline CDR1 and CDR2: DFQATT and SNEGSKA (reference sequence). V was shortened by 0 bases and J by 4 bases, with 7 bases between the two germline ends. This CDR3 comprises 13 residues. The chain's CDR3 is CSARDRSYNEQFF. CDR3 bases: TGCAGTGCTAGAGATAGGAGTTACAATGAGCAGTTCTTC.

The chain couples TRBV6-6 to TRBJ2-7, with 7 bases that match TRBD1. The germline gives CDR1 MNHNY, CDR2 SVGAGI (reference sequence). This CDR3 has 13 residues. Trimming cost V 5 bases and J 4 bases; bases outside gene matches: 5. Here the CDR3 reads CASSITGEYEQYV. CDR3 DNA sequence: TGTGCCAGCAGTATAACAGGGGAATACGAGCAGTACGTC.

This clonotype appeared a few times. CDR3 protein: CASSESILADSFSYEQYF. In DNA form, the CDR3 reads TGCGCCAGCAGTGAGTCGATCCTAGCGGACAGCTTCTCCTACGAGCAGTACTTC. The chain carries TRBV10-2 and TRBJ2-7; tentative D call: TRBD2 (7 bases). CDR1 is WSHSY, CDR2 SAAADI, per germline. The V end lost 0 bases, the J end lost 0 bases, and 18 bases lay between the germline ends. The CDR3 sequence is 18 residues long.

This clonotype was detected a few times. The chain has TRBV19 and TRBJ2-2; tentatively, D is TRBD1 (5 bases). V gave up 6 bases and J gave up 5 bases, with 16 bases separating them. The CDR3 runs to 15 residues. Germline CDR1 and CDR2: LNHDA and SQIVND (reference sequence). The CDR3 DNA reads TGTGCCAGTAGGCCTCCAGGGTCGGAGACCGGGGAGCTGTTTTTT. Translating gives CASRPPGSETGELFF.

This chain joins TRBV4-1 and TRBJ2-1; 7 bases are a match to TRBD1. CDR1 MGHRA and CDR2 YSYEKL come from the germline V gene. This CDR3 spans 13 amino acids. V shed 4 bases and J 8 bases; nucleotides not matched to a gene: 5. The CDR3 DNA sequence: TGCGCCAGCAGCCGGAATACAGGGGATGAGCAGTTCTTC. It specifies CASSRNTGDEQFF.

This clonotype was seen a handful of times. The chain links TRBV18 to TRBJ2-7, with TRBD1 as a possible D gene (6 bases). Deletions cut 4 bases from V and 4 bases from J, with 14 bases between. In germline, CDR1 is KGHSH, CDR2 LQKENI. The CDR3 length is 14 residues. CDR3 coding DNA: TGTGCCAGCTCACTAGGGACACCCGCTTACGAGCAGTACGTC. It is translated as CASSLGTPAYEQYV.

This clonotype came up a few times. This chain joins TRBV19 and TRBJ1-2; 7 bases match TRBD1. The germline V gene has CDR1 LNHDA and CDR2 SQIVND (reference sequence). The CDR3 loop spans 16 amino acids. V gave up 7 bases and J gave up 4 bases; unmatched junction bases: 15. CDR3 residues: CASNPRRGTVIYGYTF. CDR3 DNA sequence: TGTGCCAGTAACCCCCGACGCGGGACAGTCATCTATGGCTACACCTTC.

The CDR3 sequence: CASSIGWGDQPQHF. In DNA form, the CDR3 reads TGTGCCAGTAGTATAGGGTGGGGAGATCAGCCCCAGCATTTT. The rearrangement joins TRBV19 to TRBJ1-5; D uncertain. Germline V gives CDR1 LNHDA, CDR2 SQIVND (reference sequence). There are 14 residues in the CDR3. Trimming stripped 1 base from V and 5 bases from J, with 9 bases between.

The chain combines TRBV10-3 with TRBJ1-2; 10 bases match TRBD1. J lost 1 base, V lost 6 bases, and 5 bases had no gene match. Germline V CDR1 and CDR2: ENHRY, SYGVKD. The CDR3 has 15 amino acids. The chain's CDR3 is CAIRTGTGVNYGYTF. In nucleotides, the CDR3 is TGTGCCATCAGAACCGGGACAGGGGTTAACTATGGCTACACCTTC.

This sequence joins TRBV4-3 and TRBJ2-7, with D perhaps matching TRBD1 (6 bases). Germline V gives CDR1 LGHNA, CDR2 YSLEER. V lost 0 bases and J 3 bases, leaving 15 bases between the germline ends. CDR3 length: 16 amino acids. The CDR3 nucleotides read TGCGCCAGCAGCCAAGAAGGGGCAACAGGGTTCTACGAGCAGTACTTC. It codes for CASSQEGATGFYEQYF.

Of note for this clonotype: A read error is likely, as this CDR3 ends without the conserved phenylalanine or tryptophan. V usage is TRBV5-1 and J usage is TRBJ2-3; D not resolved. The CDR3 extends over 14 amino acids. V shed 5 bases and J shed 2 bases, with 12 bases lying between them. Germline-derived CDR1 and CDR2 are SGHRS and YFSETQ. CDR3 region: CASRVDGFTDTQYS. The CDR3 bases are TGCGCCAGCAGGGTCGACGGATTCACAGATACGCAGTATTCT.

This clonotype was seen only a few times. The chain's CDR3 is CASRGDGGDEKLFF. CDR3 nucleotide sequence: TGTGCCAGCAGAGGGGACGGAGGAGATGAAAAACTGTTTTTT. V gene TRBV12-3 or TRBV12-4 combines with J gene TRBJ1-4, with D possibly being TRBD1 (5 bases). V was shortened by 6 bases and J by 6 bases, with 14 bases between the two germline ends. The CDR3 has 14 amino acids.